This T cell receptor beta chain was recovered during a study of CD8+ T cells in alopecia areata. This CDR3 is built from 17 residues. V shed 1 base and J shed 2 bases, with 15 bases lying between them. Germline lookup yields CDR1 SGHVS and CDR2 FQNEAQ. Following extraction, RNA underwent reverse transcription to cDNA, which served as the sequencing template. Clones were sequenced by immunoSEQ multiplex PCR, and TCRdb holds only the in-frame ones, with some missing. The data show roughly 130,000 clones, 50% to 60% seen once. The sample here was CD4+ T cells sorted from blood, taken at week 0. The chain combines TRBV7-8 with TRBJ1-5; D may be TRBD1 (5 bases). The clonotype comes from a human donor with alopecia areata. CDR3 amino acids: CASSLVAGLWGNQPQHF. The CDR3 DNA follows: TGTGCCAGCAGCTTAGTGGCAGGGCTCTGGGGCAATCAGCCCCAGCATTTT. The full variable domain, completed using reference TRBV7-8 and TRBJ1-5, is GAGVSQSPRYKVAKRGQDVALRCDPISGHVSLFWYQQALGQGPEFLTYFQNEAQLDKSGLPSDRFFAERPEGSVSTLKIQRTQQEDSAVYLCASSLVAGLWGNQPQHFGDGTRLSIL.